The subject of this entry is one T cell receptor (beta chain). Its specificity is not known. With 6 bases clipped from V and 1 base from J, the junction kept 5 bases outside the gene matches. The CDR3 loop spans 14 amino acids. Germline loops: CDR1 MNHEY, CDR2 SVGAGI. The sample belongs to a study of post-analysis software for immune sequencing data. At the level of the study: Clinical courses comprised relapsing-remitting, secondary progressive and progressive-relapsing multiple sclerosis.

Each TCR beta cDNA library carried unique molecular identifiers. From about 1 to 10 million T cells, 400,000 to 500,000 cDNA molecules were obtained. TCRdb reprocessed the PCR reads via MiXCR and lists one record per CDR3 protein. The table records a few hundred thousand distinct CDR3 sequences, 45% of them present only once. Study-wide findings and caveats: Clustering by F measure revealed strong co-clustering among samples prepared together in one batch. Normalized Chao1 diversity was significantly reduced in patients versus controls. Relative to controls, patients had roughly five TRBV segments at higher frequency, with TRBV5-6, TRBV5-1 and TRBV20-1 among these.

Sequencing was performed on blood. This chain links TRBV6-5 with TRBJ1-1; 7 bases are a match to TRBD1. The sequence was collected from a girl aged 5-17 years with multiple sclerosis. In nucleotides, the CDR3 is TGTGCCAGCAGCATCCGGGACAGGAACACTGAAGCTTTCTTT. Translation gives CASSIRDRNTEAFF.